This T cell receptor beta chain was sequenced during a study of T cells in Graves' hyperthyroidism and ophthalmopathy (dated by TCRdb to about 2019). Describing the broader study: Peripheral blood samples were taken at initial diagnosis, before any treatment was given. TCR V-J signatures able to tell the groups apart were searched for in a discovery cohort of 90 to 100 patients, of whom roughly 42 had Graves' ophthalmopathy and around 58 had stable Graves' hyperthyroidism. Prospective prediction of ophthalmopathy was tested in an independent validation cohort consisting of about 19 hyperthyroidism patients and approximately 16 patients who later progressed to ophthalmopathy. The 100 discovery patients were randomly divided into training and test sets at a 7:3 ratio. The study also compared thyroid tissue and blood T-cell repertoires from a handful of Graves' hyperthyroidism patients. After blood sampling, hyperthyroidism patients were treated with methimazole at a starting dose of 30 mg daily, and ophthalmopathy patients were treated with high-dose intravenous methylprednisolone. The paper describes TCR Vbeta CDR3 sequencing of about 140 peripheral blood samples, made up of some 42 ophthalmopathy patients, 70 to 75 hyperthyroidism patients and 17 progressor patients. Summary of the overall study and its limitations: Most expanded thyroid clonotypes (frequency above 0.001) were also detected in blood, suggesting blood repertoires may reflect thyroid immune responses. During validation, the model predicted progression to ophthalmopathy a median of approximately 7 months ahead of onset, with around 71% sensitivity and almost 75% specificity. Sample size was not statistically predetermined, and blinding of investigators to group allocation was not performed. In cross-validation, a model built on a 13 V-J signature told ophthalmopathy apart from stable hyperthyroidism with 87.88% sensitivity and about 81% specificity, and in testing the same model reached 80%/75%.

This clonotype was counted at least ten times. Its antigen is not yet known. No base-level quality is on record; no much larger clone is a single base apart. Amplification of TCR beta CDR3 regions was carried out from RNA transcripts. For the first round of RT-PCR on the TCR CDR3, the HTBI primer set was used together with the Qiagen OneStep RT-PCR kit. A second multiplex PCR round built the libraries, followed by size selection and purification. Paired-end sequencing of the libraries was performed with 100 bp reads on an Illumina HiSeq2000. On the study's bioinformatics: SOAPnuke was used to process the raw data, with reads discarded if the reads contained adapters or uncalled bases, had a mean Phred below 15, or lacked an exact constant-primer or identifier match. High-quality paired reads were merged with COPE v1.2.5, and unique nucleotide sequences were defined as clonotypes. Clonotypes were aligned to IMGT TRBV, TRBD and TRBJ reference segments using MiTCR v1.1. The analysis was restricted to V-J combinations with a frequency above 0.0001, which together covered 99.2% of the repertoires. A TCS score was defined as the ratio between F50 (clonal expansion) and ExV (chaos), using BLOSUM62-based TCRdist between CDR3 peptides within each V-J. Welch's t-statistics and random forest reduced 500 to 550 V-J features to 10 to 15, which were used in a naive Bayes classifier (R e1071). The similarity between thyroid and blood repertoires was quantified using the Morisita-Horn index. The raw public reads went through TCRdb reprocessing: fastp at Q25, MiXCR clone calling, in-frame beta chains kept. A single entry per CDR3 protein holds the most common genes and DNA from its merged rows. These V and J calls derive from TCRdb rather than the authors' analysis. For this sample there are around 35,000 distinct CDR3 sequences; approximately 52% appear just once. The ten largest make up about 25% of the sample.

Ophthalmopathy patients had moderately to severely active disease, with a Clinical Activity Score of 3 or more, a NOSPECS grade of 4 or more, and a disease duration of less than 3 months. Patients with uncontrolled infections, other autoimmune diseases, pregnancy or lactation were excluded. Diagnoses were established on the basis of clinical symptoms, serum thyroxine and TRAb, thyroid ultrasound, and orbital computed tomography. PBMCs were isolated from 7.5 to 10 ml of fresh peripheral blood by Ficoll-Paque density gradient centrifugation. Trizol reagent was used to extract total RNA, and RNA quality was then checked on an Agilent 2100 Bioanalyzer. The CDR3 numbers 16 residues from cysteine through phenylalanine. Of all the DNA, just the CDR3 is kept, 48 bases in frame from base 1. V is pared back by 3 bases and J by 0 bases, with 11 bases lying between the germline termini. CDR1 and CDR2, per the germline V gene, are MDHEN and SYDVKM.

The sequence was obtained from a woman between 40 and 50 years old with Graves' ophthalmopathy. The chain is assembled from TRBV28 and TRBJ2-2; the D segment could be TRBD2, given 5 matching bases. The material sequenced was blood. The CDR3 is CASSFGRAANTGELFF. The nucleotides are TGTGCCAGCAGTTTCGGGCGGGCCGCGAACACCGGGGAGCTGTTTTTT.